A selection of T cell receptor beta chains follows, all from one sample in a study of cytomegalovirus exposure and HLA in healthy donors. Method: immunoSEQ multiplex PCR; TCRdb's copy keeps in-frame clones and lacks some. The data hold some 130,000 clones, with around 70% observed a single time. The sequenced material came from PBMCs. All receptors derive from a woman aged 55-69 years in good health and CMV-seropositive. Both conserved end residues are part of each CDR3. The D gene is left open where the match is weak. Expanded clones are given a class, and other clones once, few, many or no size at all.

CDR3aa | CDR3nt | j_gene | d_gene | v_gene | abundance
CASSELLAGGPGEQFF | TGTGCCAGCAGTGAACTCCTAGCGGGGGGGCCCGGTGAGCAGTTCTTC | TRBJ2-1 | TRBD2 | TRBV6-1 | .
CASNRDSYNSPLHF | TGTGCCAGCAACCGGGACTCCTATAATTCACCCCTCCACTTT | TRBJ1-6 | . | TRBV21-1 | .
CASSGGGAALVETQYF | TGTGCCAGCAGTGGGGGGGGAGCGGCCCTGGTGGAGACCCAGTACTTC | TRBJ2-5 | TRBD2 | TRBV28 | .
CASSIHSENTGELFF | TGTGCCAGTAGTATCCACAGTGAGAACACCGGGGAGCTGTTTTTT | TRBJ2-2 | . | TRBV19 | once
CASTGTVNTEAFF | TGTGCCAGCACAGGGACAGTGAACACTGAAGCTTTCTTT | TRBJ1-1 | TRBD1 | TRBV6-5 | .
CASRDKLTDTQYF | TGTGCCAGTAGGGACAAATTAACAGATACGCAGTATTTT | TRBJ2-3 | . | TRBV19 | .
CASRFAESPLHF | TGTGCAAGTCGCTTTGCGGAATCACCCCTCCACTTT | TRBJ1-6 | . | TRBV12-2 | few
CASSLGGDPEAFF | TGTGCCAGCAGCTTGGGGGGGGACCCTGAAGCTTTCTTT | TRBJ1-1 | . | TRBV5-6 | few
CASSPTGFRDGYTF | TGTGCCAGCAGTCCTACAGGGTTCCGGGATGGCTACACCTTC | TRBJ1-2 | . | TRBV14 | .
CASSEIISPYGYTF | TGCGCCAGCAGTGAGATCATAAGCCCCTATGGCTACACCTTC | TRBJ1-2 | . | TRBV10-1 | .
CASSPGTGGTEAFF | TGCGCCAGCAGCCCCGGGACGGGGGGGACTGAAGCTTTCTTT | TRBJ1-1 | . | TRBV4-1 | once
CATSQWGTFTGELFF | TGTGCCACCAGTCAGTGGGGGACTTTCACCGGGGAGCTGTTTTTT | TRBJ2-2 | . | TRBV15 | .
CASLVGGLYNEQFF | TGTGCCAGCTTGGTTGGGGGCCTCTACAATGAGCAGTTCTTC | TRBJ2-1 | . | TRBV5-6 | .
CASSSGGTSGETQYF | TGTGCCAGCAGCTCCGGGGGGACTAGCGGGGAGACCCAGTACTTC | TRBJ2-5 | TRBD2 | TRBV7-3 | few
CASTQPVTGSRSPLHF | TGTGCCAGCACCCAACCCGTCACAGGGTCACGATCACCCCTCCACTTT | TRBJ1-6 | . | TRBV11-2 | .
CASRPGTDTYGYTF | TGCGCCAGCAGACCAGGGACTGACACCTATGGCTACACCTTC | TRBJ1-2 | . | TRBV5-1 | .
CASSQAPLADDSYNEQFF | TGCGCCAGCAGCCAAGCGCCGCTAGCGGACGATTCCTACAATGAGCAGTTCTTC | TRBJ2-1 | TRBD2 | TRBV4-1 | .
CASSLGGTGSSNEQFF | TGTGCCAGCAGCTTAGGAGGGACAGGGTCTTCTAATGAGCAGTTCTTC | TRBJ2-1 | TRBD1 | TRBV11-1 | few
CASSAAGSGTGELFF | TGTGCCAGCAGCGCAGCGGGGTCGGGAACCGGGGAGCTGTTTTTT | TRBJ2-2 | TRBD2 | TRBV7-6 | .
CASSPTRGGDYGYTF | TGTGCCAGCTCACCAACACGGGGGGGTGACTATGGCTACACCTTC | TRBJ1-2 | . | TRBV18 | .
CASSLESVYYGYTF | TGTGCCAGCAGCTTGGAGTCAGTGTACTATGGCTACACCTTC | TRBJ1-2 | . | TRBV5-6 | .
CASHGGSQETQYF | TGTGCCAGCCATGGGGGGTCCCAAGAGACCCAGTACTTC | TRBJ2-5 | . | TRBV5-6 | .
CASSPFRGRNEKLFF | TGTGCCAGCAGTCCGTTCAGGGGAAGGAATGAAAAACTGTTTTTT | TRBJ1-4 | . | TRBV6-5 | .
CASSGSGQGLEKLFF | TGTGCCAGCAGTGGCTCGGGGCAGGGATTGGAAAAACTGTTTTTT | TRBJ1-4 | . | TRBV6-4 | .
CASSYSRFTGNTVYF | TGTGCCAGCAGTTACTCGAGGTTTACTGGAAACACCGTATATTTT | TRBJ1-3 | . | TRBV6-5 | .
CASSRSPGATTDTQYF | TGTGCCAGCAGCCGGTCCCCAGGGGCTACCACAGATACGCAGTATTTT | TRBJ2-3 | . | TRBV7-6 | .
CASSLEGGNGYTF | TGTGCCAGCAGCTTAGAAGGGGGCAATGGCTACACCTTC | TRBJ1-2 | TRBD1 | TRBV7-9 | .
CASSEGAATGGIYEQYF | TGTGCCAGCAGTGAAGGGGCAGCCACTGGGGGGATCTACGAGCAGTACTTC | TRBJ2-7 | . | TRBV6-1 | .
CASSIRAASGEKLFF | TGTGCCAGCAGCATAAGAGCGGCCTCGGGTGAAAAACTGTTTTTT | TRBJ1-4 | . | TRBV14 | .
CALRAGVDTGELFF | TGTGCCCTCCGAGCGGGAGTGGACACCGGGGAGCTGTTTTTT | TRBJ2-2 | TRBD2 | TRBV19 | once
CASWEGRGYTF | TGTGCTAGCTGGGAGGGGAGAGGCTACACCTTC | TRBJ1-2 | . | TRBV12-5 | .
CASSLMDRETYEQYF | TGTGCCAGCAGCTTAATGGACAGGGAGACCTACGAGCAGTACTTC | TRBJ2-7 | TRBD1 | TRBV7-2 | .
CASSPGRGRYGYTF | TGTGCCAGCAGTCCCGGGAGAGGGCGGTATGGCTACACCTTC | TRBJ1-2 | . | TRBV28 | .
CASSARTGGITDTQYF | TGTGCCAGCAGTGCCCGGACAGGGGGCATAACAGATACGCAGTATTTT | TRBJ2-3 | TRBD1 | TRBV28 | .
CSVDPQVADTQYF | TGCAGCGTTGACCCCCAGGTGGCAGATACGCAGTATTTT | TRBJ2-3 | . | TRBV29-1 | .
CASSPRDRVQPQHF | TGTGCCAGCAGCCCGCGGGACAGGGTACAGCCCCAGCATTTT | TRBJ1-5 | TRBD1 | TRBV7-2 | few
CASSLSAWEQFF | TGTGCCAGCAGCTTAAGCGCTTGGGAGCAGTTCTTC | TRBJ2-1 | . | TRBV5-8 | few
CASSPAGSNTGELFF | TGTGCCAGCAGCCCCGCAGGGTCGAACACCGGGGAGCTGTTTTTT | TRBJ2-2 | . | TRBV7-9 | .
CASQIRTGGYEQYF | TGTGCCAGCCAAATCCGGACAGGGGGCTACGAGCAGTACTTC | TRBJ2-7 | TRBD1 | TRBV6-6 | .